This is a list of T cell receptor beta chains from one sample in a study of T cells in Graves' hyperthyroidism and ophthalmopathy. TCRdb re-called the multiplex PCR reads with MiXCR, one entry per CDR3 protein. The sample contains approximately 520,000 distinct CDR3 sequences, under 25% of which appear only once. Sequencing used blood. Source of these receptors: a man between 18 and 29 years old with Graves' hyperthyroidism. The conserved cysteine and the conserved F or W are not part of the CDR3 here. Expanded clones get a size class; other rows say once, few or many, or leave the size out.

clone size,V gene,CDR3 protein
many,TRBV11-2,ASSLDDGGPLRRTQY
many,TRBV6-1,ASSLTENYGYT
-,TRBV6-5,ASSYGRDAYGYT
-,TRBV28,ASSSGKTGYRGYT
few,TRBV30,AWDPGTLTGELF
-,TRBV27,ASTHGDRIYEQY
few,TRBV12-5,ASGLEAWGYT
many,TRBV28,ASSSIPSGGYEQY
few,TRBV28,ASSLGQVRAKNIQY
many,TRBV20-1,SARGTNDYEQY
many,TRBV30,ACNGYT
few,TRBV28,ATGPVFSGANVLT
-,TRBV12-3/TRBV12-4,ASSLIMEETQY
many,TRBV6-2/TRBV6-3,ASSRTGFDQPQH
many,TRBV6-1,ASKVWGRMDDTEAF
many,TRBV28,ASSLRQGNQPQH
many,TRBV10-3,AISGTEDGYT
many,TRBV20-1,SAGLAGGLSY
-,TRBV5-4,ASSLGWGPTNTGELF
many,TRBV29-1,SGRDLNTEAF
-,TRBV6-2/TRBV6-3,ASSYLGQSTAETQY
many,TRBV6-1,ASSDPQGVSNQPQH
-,TRBV11-2,ASSITGPNQPQH
few,TRBV20-1,SAPQGANVLT
-,TRBV10-3,AIRAGTGVETQY
-,TRBV6-1,ASSEFGGMNTEAF
many,TRBV28,ASSLAWGGTYLSYEQY
many,TRBV24-1,ATSEVGSNQPQH
many,TRBV19,ASSIEGTSTEAF
-,TRBV5-1,ASSLEWTGVNTGVLF
-,TRBV6-5,ASSYNRGQVTQY
many,TRBV28,ASEDQNTEAF
many,TRBV12-3/TRBV12-4,ASSLEGIGELF
few,TRBV12-3/TRBV12-4,ASSLSAIPYEQY
many,TRBV7-8,ASSSGRPEGTQY
-,TRBV20-1,SAPGTGGLETQY
-,TRBV12-3/TRBV12-4,ASSLLDYEQY
few,TRBV5-1,ASSSGQGSGEQY
-,TRBV27,ASSSTRGTPRTQY
-,TRBV7-8,ASSLLPGLAGVTQETQY
few,TRBV28,ASSLTTGPVGTEAF
few,TRBV5-1,ASSLGGNGFNGYT
-,TRBV6-1,ASSDQAAAQPQH
few,TRBV4-1,ASSQGRTLSPTGELF
many,TRBV28,ASSPAWPEQY
few,TRBV6-1,ASFTGTGGFIGGELF
many,TRBV6-1,ASNEDRGRGYEQY
many,TRBV28,ASSPRPHYTEAF
many,TRBV19,ASSTWRGTEAF
-,TRBV5-1,ASGNPGQGAREQY
few,TRBV12-3/TRBV12-4,ASSDGGGARTEAF
-,TRBV19,ASRILRDRGYGYT
few,TRBV7-8,ASSLSSRGPQH
-,TRBV6-1,ASRTGTQRDIQY
many,TRBV6-1,ASSEEVAGGEETQY
-,TRBV12-3/TRBV12-4,ASKTETNTEAF
-,TRBV6-2/TRBV6-3,ASSYLGLAGDNEQF